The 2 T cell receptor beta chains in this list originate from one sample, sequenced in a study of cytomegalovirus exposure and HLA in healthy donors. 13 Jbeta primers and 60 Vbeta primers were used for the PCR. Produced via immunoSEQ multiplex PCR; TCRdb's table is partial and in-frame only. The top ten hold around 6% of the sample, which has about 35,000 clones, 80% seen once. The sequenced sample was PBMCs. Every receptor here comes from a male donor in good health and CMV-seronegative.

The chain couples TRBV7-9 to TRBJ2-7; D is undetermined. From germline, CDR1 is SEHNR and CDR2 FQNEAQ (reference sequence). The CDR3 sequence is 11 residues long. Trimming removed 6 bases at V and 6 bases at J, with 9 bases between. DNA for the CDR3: TGTGCCAGCAGTTATTTGTCCGAGCAGTACTTC. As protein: CASSYLSEQYF.

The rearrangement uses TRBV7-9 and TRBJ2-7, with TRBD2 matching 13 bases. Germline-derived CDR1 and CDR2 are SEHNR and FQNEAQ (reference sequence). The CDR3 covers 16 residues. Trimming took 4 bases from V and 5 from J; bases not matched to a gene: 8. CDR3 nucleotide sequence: TGTGCCAGCAGCTGGGGGACTAGCGGGGCAGGGGACGAGCAGTACTTC. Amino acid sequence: CASSWGTSGAGDEQYF.